Shown below are 8 T cell receptor beta chains from a single sample sequenced in a study of response to subunit inactivated influenza vaccine. TCRdb independently ran MiXCR on the RT-PCR reads; one entry per CDR3 protein. The table records roughly 700,000 distinct CDR3 sequences, 15% to 17% of them present only once. This specimen consisted of PBMCs from blood, obtained less than 13 days after vaccination. The receptors here all came from a man in his fifties or sixties who received an inactivated influenza vaccine.

This clonotype was seen a few times. J is TRBJ1-1 and V is TRBV12-3 or TRBV12-4; 8 bases fit TRBD1. This CDR3 is built from 15 residues. V lost 5 bases to trimming and J lost 2 bases; unmatched junction nucleotides: 7. The CDR3 coding sequence is TGTGCCAGCAGTCCTCCGACAGGGGCCAACACTGAAGCTTTCTTT. Protein: CASSPPTGANTEAFF.

This chain connects TRBV20-1 to TRBJ1-4; D is unresolved. The germline V gene encodes CDR1 DFQATT and CDR2 SNEGSKA (reference sequence). V was cut by 0 bases and J by 11 bases, with 10 bases left in between. There are 12 residues in the CDR3. The CDR3: CSARDRIGKLFF. Here the CDR3 DNA reads TGCAGTGCTAGAGACCGGATTGGGAAACTGTTTTTT.

The table lists this clonotype with many counts. CDR3 nucleotide sequence: TGTAACCATAGGGCCAACGTCCTGACTTTC. This gives the protein CNHRANVLTF. This sequence joins TRBV12-3 or TRBV12-4 and TRBJ2-6, with D unclear. The CDR3 is 10 residues long.

This clonotype was seen many times. In nucleotides, the CDR3 is TGTGCCATCAGTGAACACGCCGGGACTAGCGGGAGCAATGAGCAGTTCTTC. It codes for CAISEHAGTSGSNEQFF. V and J are TRBV10-3 and TRBJ2-1, with 14 bases that match TRBD2. J was trimmed by 6 bases and V by 3 bases; bases with no gene match: 7. Per germline, CDR1 ENHRY and CDR2 SYGVKD. The CDR3 has 17 residues.

This clonotype was observed a handful of times. This chain uses TRBV29-1 with TRBJ2-7, with no clear D. With 1 base removed from V and 4 bases from J, the gap between germline ends came to 11 bases. The CDR3 sequence is 13 residues long. CDR1 is SQVTM, CDR2 ANQGSEA, per germline. In nucleotides, the CDR3 is TGCAGCGTTGAAGCTGGGTTAGGTTACGAGCAGTACTTC. Protein product: CSVEAGLGYEQYF.

This clonotype has more than one count but fewer than ten. V gene TRBV6-1 combines with J gene TRBJ2-2; 7 nucleotides match TRBD2. Germline V gene sequence: CDR1 MNHNS, CDR2 SASEGT. Losses at the gene ends were 6 bases for V and 6 bases for J; bases not matched to a gene: 4. The CDR3 sequence is 13 residues long. The CDR3 region has the DNA TGTGCCAGCAGGACTAGCAGGGCCGGGGAGCTGTTTTTT. The encoded protein is CASRTSRAGELFF.

There are a few counts of this clonotype. J is TRBJ2-1 and V is TRBV12-3 or TRBV12-4, with 10 bases matching TRBD2. The CDR3 totals 14 residues. V lost 7 bases and J lost 7; bases outside the gene matches: 7. As DNA, the CDR3 is TGTGCCAGCATCCTAGCGGGAGAGAGAAATGAGCAGTTCTTC. This codes for CASILAGERNEQFF.

The chain combines TRBV5-1 with TRBJ2-1; 9 bases are shared with TRBD2. The germline V gene encodes CDR1 SGHRS and CDR2 YFSETQ. V trimming: 0 bases; J trimming: 6 bases; junction bases outside the gene matches: 4. The CDR3 length is 15 residues. The CDR3 coding sequence is TGCGCCAGCAGCTTGGTAGCGGGAGACGGCAATGAGCAGTTCTTC. Protein: CASSLVAGDGNEQFF.